The following is a T cell receptor beta chain sequence with its context. The clone's antigen remains unknown. Base qualities are not at hand, and no much larger clone is one base apart. Taken from cysteine to phenylalanine, the CDR3 has 18 residues. Only the CDR3 region is kept as DNA, spanning 54 bases read in frame from base 1. Here V drops 7 bases and J drops 0 bases, and the junction holds 13 bases not matched to any gene. The germline V gene (reference sequence) provides CDR1 LNHDA and CDR2 SQIVND. The time point label, read with the paper, signifies: peripheral blood 6 weeks after treatment start. A total of 25 to 30 patients with locally advanced or metastatic urothelial carcinoma, treated at Memorial Sloan Kettering on a trial protocol, made up the cohort. Peripheral blood mononuclear cells were collected from each patient pretreatment and during treatment, giving between 1 and 8 total time points per patient. The Qiagen DNeasy Blood extraction kit was used to purify genomic DNA from total PBMCs and tumor samples. Collected pretreatment and during treatment, PBMCs were isolated and stored as previously described.

Synthetic TCR analog templates were spiked into each PCR to estimate absolute template abundance from read counts. The immunoSEQ assay was used to amplify TCRbeta CDR3 regions from genomic DNA with bias-controlled V and J gene primers. Sequencing of rearranged TCRbeta segments was performed at approximately 20X coverage. The original pipeline was this. Clustering was used to correct sequencing errors, and CDR3s were annotated against IMGT so that V, D and J genes could be assigned. Only productive TCRbeta rearrangements were used in downstream analyses, excluding out-of-frame or stop-codon sequences. Clonality was calculated as one minus the Shannon entropy normalized by the log of the number of unique productive sequences. Clones differing between time points or between blood and tumor were identified by Fisher's exact test with Benjamini-Hochberg correction at adjusted p below 0.01. The table comes from immuneACCESS by way of TCRdb, which keeps in-frame sequences with V and J called. Part of the clones is missing from these tables; in studies checked, under half for an unresolved V gene and the rest for unknown reasons. That table furnishes V, J and clone size, whereas the DNA furnished D and trimming. The sample table contains more than 60,000 clones; only one count was recorded for almost 90% of them. Jointly, the top ten make up approximately 10% of the sample.

This sample is part of a study of PD-L1 blockade in urothelial cancer (dated 2017 in TCRdb). Context from the whole study: Every patient began therapy at some point between 2013 and 2015 and was given atezolizumab 1,200 mg intravenously every 3 weeks. An ECOG performance status of 0 or 1 was recorded for the patients, and 0 to 3 prior chemotherapy regimens had been received by the patients. About nine tenths of the roughly 29 patients were identified as males with urothelial cancer of bladder origin, and a prior smoking history was reported by 18 of 29 patients. TCR sequencing covered pretreatment tumor samples and matched, serially collected peripheral blood taken before and after atezolizumab treatment. Blood samples yielded a median of around 150,000 T cells and more than 80,000 unique TCRs, with median clonality approximately 0.08. An exploratory multi-omic analysis was conducted of the somatic, immune and clinical correlates of response to PD-L1 blockade with atezolizumab in urothelial cancer. Some ten patients reached durable clinical benefit, while 20 patients did not. Durable clinical benefit was defined as a progression-free survival longer than 6 months, and TCR features were additionally tested against progression-free survival and overall survival. In the same patients who had TCR sequencing, pretreatment tumors also underwent whole exome sequencing and RNA sequencing. Pretreatment blood TCR-seq was available for about 27 patients, at least one posttreatment blood collection was obtained for 25 or so patients, and tumor TCR-seq was available for 25 or so patients. Blood samples were analyzed 3 weeks after the start of treatment (second dose) and 6 weeks after the start of treatment.

Beyond this particular receptor, the publication reports: Improved progression-free and overall survival was associated with having pretreatment peripheral blood TCR clonality below the median. Because the sample size was small (n ≈ 29) and many of the analyses were exploratory, the results are meant to be hypothesis-generating. Patients with durable benefit showed greater expansion of tumor-associated TCR clones in peripheral blood 3 weeks after starting treatment (n of about 21, p = 0.022).

Here the sequenced sample was PBMCs, taken around atezolizumab (anti-PD-L1) treatment. This TCR was sampled from a man aged 55 to 70 with urothelial cancer. This sequence uses TRBV19 and TRBJ2-1, with 9 bases in between that match TRBD1. The DNA sequence is TGTGCCAGTAACAAGGGACAGGGCTTACCAAACTCCTACAATGAGCAGTTCTTC. It codes for CASNKGQGLPNSYNEQFF.